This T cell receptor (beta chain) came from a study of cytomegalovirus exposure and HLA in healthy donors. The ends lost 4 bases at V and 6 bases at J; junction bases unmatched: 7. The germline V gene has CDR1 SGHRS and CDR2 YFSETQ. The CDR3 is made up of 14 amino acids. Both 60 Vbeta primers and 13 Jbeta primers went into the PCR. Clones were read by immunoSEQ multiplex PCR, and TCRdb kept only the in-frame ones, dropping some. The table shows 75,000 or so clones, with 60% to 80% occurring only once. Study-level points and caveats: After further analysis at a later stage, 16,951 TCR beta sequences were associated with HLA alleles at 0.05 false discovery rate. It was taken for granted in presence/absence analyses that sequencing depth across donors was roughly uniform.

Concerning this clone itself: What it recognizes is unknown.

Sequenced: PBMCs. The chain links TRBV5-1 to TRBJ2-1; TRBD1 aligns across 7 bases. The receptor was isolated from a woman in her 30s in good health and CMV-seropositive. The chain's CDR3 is CASSPTGRLNEQFF. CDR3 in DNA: TGCGCCAGCAGCCCGACAGGGCGCCTCAATGAGCAGTTCTTC.